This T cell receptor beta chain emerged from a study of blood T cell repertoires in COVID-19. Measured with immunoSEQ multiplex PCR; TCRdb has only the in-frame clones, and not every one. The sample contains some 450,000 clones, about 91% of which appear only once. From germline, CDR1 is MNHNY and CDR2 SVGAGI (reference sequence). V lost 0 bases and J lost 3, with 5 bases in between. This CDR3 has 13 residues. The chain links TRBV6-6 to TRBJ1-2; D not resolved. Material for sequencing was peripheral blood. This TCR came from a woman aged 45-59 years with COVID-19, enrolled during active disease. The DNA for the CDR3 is TGTGCCAGCAGTTACTCAGCTGACTATGGCTACACCTTC. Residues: CASSYSADYGYTF.